This is a list of T cell receptor beta chains from one sample in a study of blood T cell repertoires in COVID-19. Produced via immunoSEQ multiplex PCR; TCRdb's table is partial and in-frame only. The table shows around 100,000 clones, with around two thirds occurring only once. The sample taken for sequencing was peripheral blood. Receptors originate from a man aged 70-80 years with COVID-19, enrolled during active disease. The CDR3 runs from the conserved cysteine through the conserved F or W. A D gene is named only where the DNA matches it firmly. Clone size is not always given. Where it is, it says once, few, many or a class for expanded clones.

>-|TRBD1|TRBJ1-1|TRBV7-9
CASSPYRQGATEAFF
TGTGCCAGCAGCCCGTATAGGCAGGGGGCCACTGAAGCTTTCTTT
>-|TRBD1|TRBJ1-1|TRBV2
CATQGGLGTEAFF
TGTGCCACGCAGGGGGGTTTGGGGACTGAAGCTTTCTTT
>-|-|TRBJ1-1|TRBV7-5
CVRSPPPREDKDTEAFF
TGTGTCAGAAGCCCCCCACCCAGGGAGGACAAGGACACTGAAGCTTTCTTT
>once|-|TRBJ2-2|TRBV7-2
CASRASQGLVGELFF
TGTGCCAGCAGAGCCTCGCAGGGTCTCGTTGGGGAGCTGTTTTTT
>-|TRBD1|TRBJ2-1|TRBV5-1
CASSLGGTGGNEQFF
TGCGCCAGCAGCTTGGGAGGGACAGGGGGCAATGAGCAGTTCTTC
>-|TRBD1|TRBJ2-1|TRBV5-1
CASSPDRGIYNEQFF
TGCGCCAGCAGTCCGGACAGGGGAATTTACAATGAGCAGTTCTTC
>few|TRBD2|TRBJ2-7|TRBV15
CATSRDLRTSGDYEQYF
TGTGCCACCAGCAGAGACCTACGGACTAGCGGGGATTACGAGCAGTACTTC
>few|-|TRBJ2-3|TRBV6-2/TRBV6-3
CASSYLGTPDTQYF
TGTGCCAGCAGTTACTTGGGGACTCCAGATACGCAGTATTTT
>-|-|TRBJ2-3|TRBV29-1
CSVDGVDYDSTDTQYF
TGCAGCGTTGATGGAGTGGACTACGATAGCACAGATACGCAGTATTTT
>-|TRBD2|TRBJ2-5|TRBV10-3
CAISEGLAENQETQYF
TGTGCCATCAGTGAGGGACTAGCGGAGAACCAAGAGACCCAGTACTTC
>-|TRBD1|TRBJ2-3|TRBV5-8
CASSLGTGGSTDTQYF
TGTGCCAGCAGCCTAGGGACAGGGGGTAGCACAGATACGCAGTATTTT
>-|TRBD1|TRBJ1-1|TRBV7-9
CASSLDGTGRGDTEAFF
TGTGCCAGCAGCTTAGATGGGACAGGGCGGGGGGACACTGAAGCTTTCTTT
>-|-|TRBJ2-5|TRBV28
CASSPQTGFETQYF
TGTGCCAGCAGCCCTCAGACAGGTTTCGAGACCCAGTACTTC
>-|-|TRBJ2-3|TRBV21-1
CASRYGQGFADTQYF
TGTGCCAGCAGATATGGGCAGGGTTTCGCAGATACGCAGTATTTT
>few|TRBD2|TRBJ2-1|TRBV24-1
CATSSPLAGRESEQFF
TGTGCCACCAGTTCTCCTCTAGCGGGACGAGAGTCGGAGCAGTTCTTC
>once|-|TRBJ2-7|TRBV20-1
CSASWVSTDYEQYF
TGCAGTGCTAGTTGGGTTAGCACCGACTACGAGCAGTACTTC
>-|-|TRBJ2-2|TRBV30
CAWSVSQGGVSGELFF
TGTGCCTGGAGTGTAAGCCAGGGGGGTGTCTCCGGGGAGCTGTTTTTT
>-|-|TRBJ2-5|TRBV18
CASSPREGAGETQYF
TGTGCCAGCTCGCCGAGGGAAGGCGCGGGAGAGACCCAGTACTTC
>-|TRBD2|TRBJ2-1|TRBV18
CASSPTSGGNEQFF
TGTGCCAGCTCACCTACTAGCGGGGGTAATGAGCAGTTCTTC
>once|TRBD2|TRBJ2-2|TRBV11-1
CASRAGGNTGELFF
TGTGCCAGCAGGGCGGGAGGGAACACCGGGGAGCTGTTTTTT
>-|-|TRBJ1-1|TRBV28
CARGGDTEAFF
TGTGCCAGGGGGGGGGACACTGAAGCTTTCTTT
>-|TRBD1|TRBJ2-3|TRBV24-1
CATSRTGDTDTQYF
TGTGCCACCAGCCGGACAGGGGACACAGATACGCAGTATTTT
>-|-|TRBJ2-4|TRBV28
CASSLARGDIQYF
TGTGCCAGCAGTTTAGCCAGGGGAGACATTCAGTACTTC
>-|-|TRBJ1-1|TRBV28
CASSLFWQGRGNTEAFF
TGTGCCAGCAGTTTATTTTGGCAGGGAAGGGGGAACACTGAAGCTTTCTTT
>-|-|TRBJ2-7|TRBV6-6
CASSYDGGGNEQYF
TGTGCCAGCAGTTACGATGGAGGCGGTAACGAGCAGTACTTC
>medium-sized|-|TRBJ2-5|TRBV4-2
CASSLTGGRGETQYF
TGTGCCAGCAGCCTCACGGGGGGCCGGGGAGAGACCCAGTACTTC
>-|-|TRBJ2-7|TRBV2
CASSEWQGHPYEQYF
TGTGCCAGCAGTGAATGGCAGGGCCATCCCTACGAGCAGTACTTC
>once|TRBD2|TRBJ2-3|TRBV3-1/TRBV3-2
CASSFLAGGPTDTQYF
TGTGCCAGCAGCTTTCTAGCGGGAGGGCCGACAGATACGCAGTATTTT
>-|TRBD2|TRBJ2-1|TRBV28
CASRLAGGPNNEQFF
TGTGCCAGCAGGCTAGCGGGAGGGCCAAACAATGAGCAGTTCTTC
>few|TRBD1|TRBJ1-2|TRBV6-5
CASSWDRRDGYTF
TGTGCCAGCAGTTGGGACAGGCGGGACGGCTACACCTTC
>-|-|TRBJ2-7|TRBV4-3
CASSRGGGSYEQYF
TGCGCCAGCAGCCGGGGAGGGGGTTCCTACGAGCAGTACTTC
>few|-|TRBJ2-7|TRBV6-6
CASSYSTGAYEQYF
TGTGCCAGCAGTTACTCGACCGGGGCCTACGAGCAGTACTTC
>few|-|TRBJ1-5|TRBV19
CASSPGTRGNQPQHF
TGTGCCAGTAGTCCCGGGACACGGGGCAATCAGCCCCAGCATTTT
>-|TRBD1|TRBJ1-6|TRBV30
CAWSGQGNSPLHF
TGTGCCTGGAGTGGACAGGGGAATTCACCCCTCCACTTT
>-|-|TRBJ2-1|TRBV28
CASSLGWGTGYDEQFF
TGTGCCAGCAGCCTAGGTTGGGGCACAGGGTATGATGAGCAGTTCTTC
>-|-|TRBJ2-5|TRBV4-2
CASSLTRGQETQYF
TGTGCCAGCAGTCTTACCCGGGGCCAAGAGACCCAGTACTTC
>once|-|TRBJ1-1|TRBV12-3/TRBV12-4
CASSRRAATEAFF
TGTGCCAGCAGTCGGAGGGCTGCCACTGAAGCTTTCTTT
>-|TRBD2|TRBJ2-2|TRBV11-2
CASSLLAGGPSNTGELFF
TGTGCCAGCAGCCTACTAGCGGGAGGGCCCTCGAACACCGGGGAGCTGTTTTTT
>-|TRBD2|TRBJ2-3|TRBV6-2/TRBV6-3
CASSYDEGGVTDTQYF
TGTGCCAGCAGTTACGACGAGGGAGGGGTCACAGATACGCAGTATTTT
>-|TRBD1|TRBJ1-6|TRBV28
CASSLPGQPNSPLHF
TGTGCCAGCAGTCTACCGGGACAGCCAAATTCACCCCTCCACTTT
>-|TRBD2|TRBJ2-7|TRBV7-6
CASSLVSGAGEQYF
TGTGCCAGCAGCTTAGTATCGGGAGCGGGGGAGCAGTACTTC